This TCR beta chain comes out of a study of T cell repertoires in cytomegalovirus infection. The wider study: Public TCR beta signatures were indicative of both CMV infection and a matching HLA type. The study's findings and limits: Identification of carriers of CMV plus the relevant HLA was performed using cumulative public TCR beta family frequency. What dominated the ex vivo response were HLA-C-restricted CMV-specific TCR beta clonotypes.

Concerning this clonotype: As yet, its antigen is unknown.

TCRdb reanalysed the reads using MiXCR and keeps one entry per CDR3 protein. The data show approximately 550,000 distinct CDR3 sequences, with approximately 15% seen just once and 20% to 30% held by the top ten. Sequenced material: CD8+ T cells from PBMCs. The TCR originated in a human donor in good health (CMV status not recorded). Some clones in this sample may be carry-over from other donors' samples.

In DNA, the CDR3 is TGTGCCAGCAGCCTCCCCACAACCGGGACAGGAGGGATTGAAAAACTGTTTTTT. It translates to CASSLPTTGTGGIEKLFF. The chain recombines TRBV7-9 with TRBJ1-4; 8 bases agree with TRBD1. V trimming: 5 bases; J trimming: 7 bases; junction bases outside the gene matches: 18. This CDR3 comprises 18 residues. The germline gives CDR1 SEHNR, CDR2 FQNEAQ (reference sequence).